The 8 T cell receptor beta chains given below trace back to one sample, sequenced in a study of blood T cells in healthy people across ages (dated by TCRdb to the mid-2010s). The method behind the library was 5' RACE. This sample was sequenced with an Illumina HiSeq 2500. A second PCR of roughly 7 to 12 cycles was run with a J-beta primer mix and a sample-barcoded 5' primer. Clones were called with MiXCR by TCRdb after fastp trimmed the public reads at Q25, and only in-frame beta chains were retained. Here each entry gathers all rows of one CDR3 protein and keeps the most common genes and DNA. The sample records about 1.7 million distinct CDR3 sequences, 28% of which are singletons. 7.7% of the sample is in the top ten clones. The source material was blood. Receptors originate from a woman aged 25-40 years in good health.

CDR3 sequence reads: CASSLGGTNRNIQYF. The CDR3 bases are TGTGCCAGCAGCTTAGGAGGGACTAACCGAAACATTCAGTACTTC. The rearrangement uses TRBV7-9 and TRBJ2-4; TRBD2 aligns across 7 bases. The CDR3 has 15 residues. Losses at the gene ends were 1 base for V and 6 bases for J; bases not matched to a gene: 6. CDR1 is SEHNR and CDR2 is FQNEAQ in the germline V gene (reference sequence).

In its sample, this clonotype was seen a few times. The rearrangement uses TRBV5-5 and TRBJ2-1, with TRBD2 matching over 12 bases. CDR1 and CDR2 from the germline V gene are SGHKS and YYEKEE (reference sequence). V lost 4 bases and J lost 2; bases outside the gene matches: 10. This CDR3 is 18 amino acids long. In DNA, the CDR3 is TGTGCCAGCAGCCCGGAACTAGCGGGGGGCCTTACCTACAATGAGCAGTTCTTC. Amino acid sequence: CASSPELAGGLTYNEQFF.

This clonotype showed up just a few times. The genes are TRBV20-1 and TRBJ2-1, with TRBD1 matching over 9 bases. CDR1 is DFQATT and CDR2 is SNEGSKA in the germline V gene (reference sequence). This CDR3 comprises 13 residues. The V segment lost 3 bases and the J segment 10 bases; nucleotides outside the gene matches: 7. Here the CDR3 reads CSASSTGGQEQFF. The CDR3, as DNA: TGCAGTGCTAGTAGTACAGGGGGCCAAGAGCAGTTCTTC.

This chain joins TRBV7-6 and TRBJ2-5; 14 nucleotides match TRBD2. The germline gives CDR1 SGHVS, CDR2 FNYEAQ. The CDR3 consists of 19 residues. V shed 1 base and J 3 bases; nucleotides not matched to a gene: 10. In DNA, the CDR3 is TGTGCCAGCAGCTTAGTGGGCGCTGGGACTAGCGGGGGAGAAGAGACCCAGTACTTC. It encodes CASSLVGAGTSGGEETQYF.

V and J are TRBV7-9 and TRBJ2-2, with 14 bases identical to TRBD2. There are 18 residues in the CDR3. Germline V lookup: CDR1 SEHNR, CDR2 FQNEAQ (reference sequence). V was pared by 2 bases and J by 7 bases, with 9 bases of the junction left unmatched. The CDR3 region has the DNA TGTGCCAGCAGCTTAATCGGGACTAGCGGGAGAAAGAACGGGGAGCTGTTTTTT. This translates into CASSLIGTSGRKNGELFF.

In its sample, this clonotype was seen a few times. The chain carries TRBV29-1 and TRBJ1-1; maybe TRBD1 (6 bases). Per the germline V gene, CDR1 is SQVTM and CDR2 is ANQGSEA. The CDR3 loop spans 13 amino acids. V lost 6 bases, J lost 1 base, and 12 bases lay in between. CDR3 protein: CSVGGQTNTEAFF. DNA for the CDR3: TGCAGCGTGGGGGGACAAACGAACACTGAAGCTTTCTTT.

The CDR3 here is CASRGEWDEQFF. The CDR3 DNA follows: TGTGCCAGTAGGGGGGAATGGGATGAGCAGTTCTTC. The chain employs TRBV19 and TRBJ2-1; D may be TRBD1 or TRBD2 (5 bases each). The V gene's germline CDR1 is LNHDA and CDR2 SQIVND (reference sequence). V lost 6 bases and J lost 8, with 11 bases in between. The CDR3 totals 12 residues.

This clonotype was found a few times. The chain uses TRBV6-5 and TRBJ1-2, with D hard to call. The CDR3 length is 15 residues. Per germline, CDR1 MNHEY and CDR2 SVGAGI. V dropped 0 bases and J dropped 0 bases, with 8 bases sitting between them. This CDR3 reads CASSYSTQPNYGYTF. CDR3 nucleotides: TGTGCCAGCAGTTACTCGACACAGCCTAACTATGGCTACACCTTC.